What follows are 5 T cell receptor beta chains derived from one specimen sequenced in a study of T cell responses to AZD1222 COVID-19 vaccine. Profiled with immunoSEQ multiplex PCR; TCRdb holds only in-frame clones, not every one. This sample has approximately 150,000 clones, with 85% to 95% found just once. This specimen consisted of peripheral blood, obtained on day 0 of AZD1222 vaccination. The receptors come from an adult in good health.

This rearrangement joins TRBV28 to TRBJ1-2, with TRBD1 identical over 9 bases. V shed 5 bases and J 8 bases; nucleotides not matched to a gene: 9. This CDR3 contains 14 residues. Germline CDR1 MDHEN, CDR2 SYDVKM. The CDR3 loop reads CASSPDRGTGGYTF. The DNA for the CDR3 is TGTGCCAGCAGTCCCGACAGGGGGACAGGCGGCTACACCTTC.

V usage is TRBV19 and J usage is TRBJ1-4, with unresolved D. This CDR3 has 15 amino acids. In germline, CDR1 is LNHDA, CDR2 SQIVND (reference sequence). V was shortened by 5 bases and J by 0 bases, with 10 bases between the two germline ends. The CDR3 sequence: CASSPHSATNEKLFF. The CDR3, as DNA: TGTGCCAGTAGTCCTCACAGCGCAACTAATGAAAAACTGTTTTTT.

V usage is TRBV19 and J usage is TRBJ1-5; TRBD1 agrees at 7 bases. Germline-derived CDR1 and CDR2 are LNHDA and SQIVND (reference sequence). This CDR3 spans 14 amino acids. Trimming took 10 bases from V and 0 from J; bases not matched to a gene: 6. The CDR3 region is CATSDRDSNQPQHF. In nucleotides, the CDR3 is TGTGCCACCTCCGACAGGGATAGCAATCAGCCCCAGCATTTT.

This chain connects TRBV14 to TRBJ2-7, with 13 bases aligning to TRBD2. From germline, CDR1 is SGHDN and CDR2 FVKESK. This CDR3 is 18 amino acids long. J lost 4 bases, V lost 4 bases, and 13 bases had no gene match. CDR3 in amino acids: CASSPRLAGGVGDYEQYF. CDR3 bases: TGTGCCAGCAGCCCTCGACTAGCGGGAGGCGTAGGTGATTACGAGCAGTACTTC.

The CDR3 bases are TGCGCCAGCAGGATCGGGCCCGGCTACGAGCAGTACTTC. Encoded protein: CASRIGPGYEQYF. The rearrangement joins TRBV5-1 to TRBJ2-7; no definite D call. The CDR3 spans 13 residues. Trimming pared 5 bases from V and 3 bases from J, leaving 12 bases between. CDR1 is SGHRS, CDR2 YFSETQ, per germline.